The present entry profiles one TCR beta chain with its context. Using immunoSEQ multiplex PCR, the repertoire was profiled, and TCRdb retains in-frame clones only, with some absent. The table records 3,800 or so clones, around 94% of them present only once. Germline CDR1 is SGHRS and CDR2 is YFSETQ. The ends lost 0 bases at V and 0 bases at J; junction bases unmatched: 8. This CDR3 region has 18 residues. This entry belongs to a study of tumor T cells in aggressive B-cell lymphoma. The sample comprised tumor tissue. The receptor comes from an adult with diffuse large B cell lymphoma. The V and J genes are TRBV5-1 and TRBJ1-3; 8 bases match TRBD1. The CDR3 sequence: CASSLAPTGALSGNTIYF. CDR3 nucleotides: TGCGCCAGCAGCTTGGCCCCGACAGGGGCGCTCTCTGGAAACACCATATATTTT.